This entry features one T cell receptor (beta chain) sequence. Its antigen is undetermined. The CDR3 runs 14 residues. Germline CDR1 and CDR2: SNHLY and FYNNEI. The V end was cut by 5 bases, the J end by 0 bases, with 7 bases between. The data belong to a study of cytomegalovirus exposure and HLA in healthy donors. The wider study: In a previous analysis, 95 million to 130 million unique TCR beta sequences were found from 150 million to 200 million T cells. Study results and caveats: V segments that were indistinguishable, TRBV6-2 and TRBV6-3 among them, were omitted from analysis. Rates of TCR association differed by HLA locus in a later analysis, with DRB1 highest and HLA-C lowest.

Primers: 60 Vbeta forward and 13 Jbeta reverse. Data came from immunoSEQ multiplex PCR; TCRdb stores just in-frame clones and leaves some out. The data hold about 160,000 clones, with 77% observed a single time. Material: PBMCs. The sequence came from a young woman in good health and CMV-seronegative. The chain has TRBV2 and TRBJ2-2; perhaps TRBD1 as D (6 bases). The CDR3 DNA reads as TGTGCCAGCAGTAAGGGGGCGAACACCGGGGAGCTGTTTTTT. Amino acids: CASSKGANTGELFF.